Below are 10 T cell receptor beta chains sequenced from a single sample in a study of cytomegalovirus exposure and HLA in healthy donors. Both 60 Vbeta primers and 13 Jbeta primers went into the PCR. Sequenced by immunoSEQ multiplex PCR; TCRdb stores in-frame clones only, minus some. Of 150,000 to 200,000 clones detected, over 60% appear once; the ten largest clones hold 11% to 15%. The sequencing sample was made of PBMCs. The receptor set was obtained from a man in his forties or fifties in good health and CMV-seropositive.

This clone appeared a few times. This chain connects TRBV6-5 to TRBJ1-5; tentative D call: TRBD1 (5 bases). From germline, CDR1 is MNHEY and CDR2 SVGAGI. The length of the CDR3 is 14 residues. V lost 7 bases and J 0 bases, leaving 10 bases between the germline ends. This chain's CDR3 is CASKAGYSNQPQHF. In DNA form, the CDR3 reads TGTGCCAGCAAAGCAGGGTATAGCAATCAGCCCCAGCATTTT.

This clone was detected a few times. The rearrangement joins TRBV18 to TRBJ2-4, with D maybe TRBD1 (6 bases). This CDR3 has 18 amino acids. The germline V gene encodes CDR1 KGHSH and CDR2 LQKENI. The ends were cut back, 2 bases at V and 2 bases at J, with 19 bases in the middle. The CDR3 is CASSPGLAGASSKNIQYF. Here the CDR3 DNA reads TGTGCCAGCTCACCAGGATTGGCAGGGGCGTCGTCCAAAAACATTCAGTACTTC.

The chain employs TRBV19 and TRBJ1-1; no definite D call. V was pared by 5 bases and J by 1 base, with 5 bases between. The germline gives CDR1 LNHDA, CDR2 SQIVND (reference sequence). The CDR3 is made up of 12 amino acids. The CDR3 nucleotides read TGTGCCAGTAGTGCAGGGAACACTGAAGCTTTCTTT. Its protein is CASSAGNTEAFF.

This clone was counted a single time. J is TRBJ1-3 and V is TRBV6-1; D remains ambiguous. The CDR3 loop spans 14 amino acids. V dropped 8 bases and J dropped 0 bases, with 11 bases sitting between them. The germline V gene has CDR1 MNHNS and CDR2 SASEGT. The CDR3 loop is CASPVTGSGNTIYF. DNA of the CDR3: TGTGCCAGCCCGGTCACGGGCTCTGGAAACACCATATATTTT.

This rearrangement joins TRBV25-1 to TRBJ2-2; 9 nucleotides agree with TRBD1. Trimming took 2 bases from V and 5 from J; bases not matched to a gene: 3. The CDR3 is 15 amino acids. Germline values: CDR1 MGHDK, CDR2 SYGVNS. The CDR3 loop is CASSEPGQGTGELFF. CDR3 DNA sequence: TGTGCCAGCAGTGAACCGGGACAGGGTACCGGGGAGCTGTTTTTT.

This chain joins TRBV5-1 and TRBJ2-7, with 7 bases matching TRBD1. This CDR3 contains 15 residues. Germline lookup yields CDR1 SGHRS and CDR2 YFSETQ. The V segment lost 2 bases and the J segment 5 bases; nucleotides outside the gene matches: 10. CDR3 sequence: CASSFETGSPHEQYF. Written as DNA, the CDR3 is TGCGCCAGCAGCTTCGAGACAGGGAGCCCCCACGAGCAGTACTTC.

This chain uses TRBV28 with TRBJ1-2; 8 positions match TRBD1. CDR3 length: 13 residues. Germline V gene data show CDR1 as MDHEN and CDR2 as SYDVKM. Trimming removed 5 bases from V and 5 bases from J; junction bases left unmatched: 4. This chain's CDR3 is CASSTRTGYGYTF. In DNA form, the CDR3 reads TGTGCCAGCAGTACAAGGACAGGGTATGGCTACACCTTC.

The J gene is TRBJ2-2, the V gene TRBV15; maybe TRBD1 (6 bases). This CDR3 has 16 amino acids. With 5 bases removed from V and 6 bases from J, the gap between germline ends came to 19 bases. Germline V CDR1 and CDR2: LNHNV, YYDKDF (reference sequence). The CDR3 DNA reads TGTGCCACCAGCGGGGTCCAGGACAGACGATCCGGGGAGCTGTTTTTT. Amino acid sequence: CATSGVQDRRSGELFF.

The genes are TRBV28 and TRBJ1-5, with D tentatively TRBD1 (5 bases). The length of the CDR3 is 15 residues. The germline CDR1 and CDR2 sequences are MDHEN and SYDVKM. Trimming shortened V by 6 bases and J by 1 base, and 13 bases separated the two germline ends. The CDR3 coding sequence is TGTGCCAGCAGGGGGGGAGGGTCGAGCAATCAGCCCCAGCATTTT. Protein product: CASRGGGSSNQPQHF.

The chain uses TRBV19 and TRBJ2-7, with D possibly being TRBD2 (6 bases). The CDR3 covers 15 residues. The germline CDR1 and CDR2 sequences are LNHDA and SQIVND (reference sequence). The V and J ends lost 3 bases and 4 bases respectively, with 16 bases between them. As DNA, the CDR3 is TGTGCCAGTAGTATCGCGGGGCAGGGATTTTACGAGCAGTACTTC. Protein sequence: CASSIAGQGFYEQYF.